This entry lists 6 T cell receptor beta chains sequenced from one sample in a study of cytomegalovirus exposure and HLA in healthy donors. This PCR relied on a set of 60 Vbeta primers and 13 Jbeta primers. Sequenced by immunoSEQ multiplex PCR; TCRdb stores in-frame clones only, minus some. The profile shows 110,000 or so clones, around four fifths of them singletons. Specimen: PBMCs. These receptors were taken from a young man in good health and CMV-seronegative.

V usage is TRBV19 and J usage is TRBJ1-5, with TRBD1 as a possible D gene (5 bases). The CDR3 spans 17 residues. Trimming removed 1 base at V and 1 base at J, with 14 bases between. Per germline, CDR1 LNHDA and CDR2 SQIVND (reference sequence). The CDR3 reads CASSIGRASSSNQPQHF. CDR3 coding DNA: TGTGCCAGTAGTATAGGCAGGGCGTCTTCGAGCAATCAGCCCCAGCATTTT.

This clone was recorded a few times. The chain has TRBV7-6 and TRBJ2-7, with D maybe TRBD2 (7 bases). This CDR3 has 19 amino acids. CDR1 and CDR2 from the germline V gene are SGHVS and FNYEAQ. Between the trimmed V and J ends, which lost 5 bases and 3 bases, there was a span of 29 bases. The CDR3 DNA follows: TGTGCCAGCAGCCGAAAGGGGGGGGCGACGGGCTTTTCTTACTACGAGCAGTACTTC. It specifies CASSRKGGATGFSYYEQYF.

The CDR3 DNA reads as TGCGCCAGCAGCGTTACTGGCGGGACGGGGGATGGCTACACCTTC. As protein: CASSVTGGTGDGYTF. The chain is built from TRBV5-1 and TRBJ1-2; D may be TRBD1 (5 bases). V lost 4 bases and J lost 6, with 19 bases in between. Germline V gene lookup returns CDR1 SGHRS and CDR2 YFSETQ. The CDR3 extends over 15 amino acids.

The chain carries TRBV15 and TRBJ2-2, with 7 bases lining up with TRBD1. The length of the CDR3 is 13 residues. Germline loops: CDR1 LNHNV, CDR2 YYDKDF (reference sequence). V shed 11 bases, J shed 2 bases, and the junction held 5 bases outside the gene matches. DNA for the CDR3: TGTGCCGCCCGGGACAGCAACACCGGGGAGCTGTTTTTT. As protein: CAARDSNTGELFF.

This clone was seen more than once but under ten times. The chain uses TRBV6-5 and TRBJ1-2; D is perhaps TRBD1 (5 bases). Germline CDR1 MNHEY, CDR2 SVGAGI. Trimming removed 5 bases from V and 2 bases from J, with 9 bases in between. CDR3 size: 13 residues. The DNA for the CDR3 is TGTGCCAGCAGTGTACAGGTGAACTATGGCTACACCTTC. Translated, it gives CASSVQVNYGYTF.

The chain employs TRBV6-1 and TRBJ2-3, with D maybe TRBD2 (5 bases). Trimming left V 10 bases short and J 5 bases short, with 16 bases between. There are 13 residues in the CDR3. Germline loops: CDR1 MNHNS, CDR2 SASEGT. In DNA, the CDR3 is TGTGCCACCCGTGGTCCGGCGGGAGATACGCAGTATTTT. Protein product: CATRGPAGDTQYF.